Presented here are 2 T cell receptor beta chains from one specimen sequenced in a study of blood T cell repertoires in COVID-19. The table came from immunoSEQ multiplex PCR; TCRdb's copy has only in-frame clones and leaves some out. Here the sample spans just over 650,000 clones, 85% to 90% being singletons. The sequencing input was peripheral blood. These TCRs come from a woman younger than 35 with acute or convalescent COVID-19.

The V call is TRBV6-1, the J call TRBJ2-7; no reliable D call. The CDR3 totals 15 residues. Trimming took 0 bases from V and 0 from J, leaving 9 bases between them. From germline, CDR1 is MNHNS and CDR2 SASEGT. CDR3 residues: CASSEAPWSSYEQYF. The CDR3 DNA sequence: TGTGCCAGCAGTGAAGCGCCGTGGAGCTCCTACGAGCAGTACTTC.

The chain employs TRBV5-4 and TRBJ2-2; TRBD2 matches at 10 bases. This CDR3 contains 15 residues. After removal of 0 bases from V and 13 bases from J, the junction contained 9 bases not matched to a gene. Germline values: CDR1 SGHNT, CDR2 YYREEE (reference sequence). The CDR3 DNA follows: TGTGCCAGCAGCTTGGGTCCAGCGGGGGGGCCTAGGCTGTTTTTT. This sequence encodes CASSLGPAGGPRLFF.